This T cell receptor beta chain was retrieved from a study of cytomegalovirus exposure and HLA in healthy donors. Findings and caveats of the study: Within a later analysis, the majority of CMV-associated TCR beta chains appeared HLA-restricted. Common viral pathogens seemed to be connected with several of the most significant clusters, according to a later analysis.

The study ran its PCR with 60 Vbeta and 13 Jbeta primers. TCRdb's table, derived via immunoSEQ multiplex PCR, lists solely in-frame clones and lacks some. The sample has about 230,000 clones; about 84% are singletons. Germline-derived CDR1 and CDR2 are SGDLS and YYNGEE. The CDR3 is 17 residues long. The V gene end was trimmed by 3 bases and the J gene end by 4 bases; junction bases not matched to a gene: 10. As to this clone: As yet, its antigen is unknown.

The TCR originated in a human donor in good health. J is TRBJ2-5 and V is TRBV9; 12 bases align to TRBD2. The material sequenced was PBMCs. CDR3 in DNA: TGTGCCAGCAGCGCGCGGGTTGGGACTAGCGGGCGAGAGACCCAGTACTTC. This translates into CASSARVGTSGRETQYF.